One and the same sample provided the 16 T cell receptor beta chains below, sequenced in a study of radiotherapy plus CTLA-4 blockade in lung cancer. Here immunoSEQ multiplex PCR was the method, and the copy in TCRdb shows in-frame clones only, minus some. The sample lists about 62,000 clones; approximately 79% were seen once. Sequencing was performed on peripheral blood, taken from a patient treated with radiotherapy plus ipilimumab. The receptors were gathered from a human donor with non-small cell lung cancer who had a complete response to radiotherapy plus ipilimumab.

The V gene is TRBV5-1, the J gene TRBJ1-1; D perhaps matches TRBD1 (6 bases). Germline CDR1 and CDR2: SGHRS and YFSETQ. V dropped 4 bases and J dropped 1 base, with 11 bases sitting between them. The CDR3 is 14 residues long. CDR3 residues: CASSPLGANTEAFF. The DNA for the CDR3 is TGCGCCAGCAGCCCGCTGGGGGCGAACACTGAAGCTTTCTTT.

A few counts support this clone. The gene calls are TRBV19 and TRBJ1-3; 8 nucleotides align to TRBD1. Trimming took 4 bases from V and 0 from J; bases not matched to a gene: 8. Germline V CDR1 and CDR2: LNHDA, SQIVND (reference sequence). The CDR3 contains 17 residues. CDR3 bases: TGTGCCAGTAGTAGCCTTACCGGACAGGGCTCTGGAAACACCATATATTTT. Protein: CASSSLTGQGSGNTIYF.

This chain's CDR3 is CASSLVGQGNTGELFF. CDR3 coding DNA: TGTGCCAGCAGCTTAGTAGGACAGGGGAACACCGGGGAGCTGTTTTTT. The chain joins TRBV7-9 to TRBJ2-2; 8 bases match TRBD1. CDR3 length equals 16 residues. Germline CDR1 SEHNR, CDR2 FQNEAQ (reference sequence). Trimming at V came to 1 base and at J to 1 base, leaving 2 bases not matched to a gene. Complete variable domain (other parts from reference TRBV7-9 and TRBJ2-2): DTGVSQNPRHKITKRGQNVTFRCDPISEHNRLYWYRQTLGQGPEFLTYFQNEAQLEKSRLLSDRFSAERPKGSFSTLEIQRTEQGDSAMYLCASSLVGQGNTGELFFGEGSRLTVL.

This chain's CDR3 is CASSPRPGPNEQYF. The DNA of the CDR3 is TGTGCCAGCAGTCCCCGGCCAGGGCCGAATGAGCAGTACTTC. The chain is built from TRBV13 and TRBJ2-7; D is perhaps TRBD1 (5 bases). V was clipped by 6 bases and J by 7 bases, with 19 bases between them. Germline V gives CDR1 PRHDT, CDR2 FYEKMQ (reference sequence). This CDR3 spans 14 amino acids. Combining the CDR3 with reference TRBV13 and TRBJ2-7 gives the whole variable domain AAGVIQSPRHLIKEKRETATLKCYPIPRHDTVYWYQQGPGQDPQFLISFYEKMQSDKGSIPDRFSAQQFSDYHSELNMSSLELGDSALYFCASSPRPGPNEQYFGPGTRLTVT.

The rearrangement joins TRBV6-1 to TRBJ1-2, with D possibly matching TRBD1 (5 bases). Trimming shortened V by 8 bases and J by 4 bases, and 20 bases separated the two germline ends. The germline V gene has CDR1 MNHNS and CDR2 SASEGT. The length of the CDR3 is 15 residues. CDR3 nucleotide sequence: TGTGCCAGCCTGAGGGGAGCGGGGGAAGGCTATGGCTACACCTTC. Its protein product is CASLRGAGEGYGYTF.

The chain links TRBV19 to TRBJ1-4; TRBD1 matches 7 bases. Unmatched junction bases numbered 8, after V lost 3 bases and J lost 4 bases. CDR1 and CDR2 from the germline V gene are LNHDA and SQIVND (reference sequence). The CDR3 is made up of 16 amino acids. CDR3 in DNA: TGTGCCAGTAGTATCAAGGGGACAGTTATTAATGAAAAACTGTTTTTT. This gives the protein CASSIKGTVINEKLFF.

V and J are TRBV7-2 and TRBJ2-4; tentative D call: TRBD2 (6 bases). Germline loops: CDR1 SGHTA, CDR2 FQGNSA. The CDR3 consists of 15 residues. V lost 0 bases, J lost 6 bases, and 12 bases lay in between. The CDR3 nucleotides are TGTGCCAGCAGCTTAGCGGCGGGACTGAGAAACATTCAGTACTTC. It codes for CASSLAAGLRNIQYF.

The genes are TRBV18 and TRBJ2-5; 7 nucleotides agree with TRBD1. The CDR3 sequence is 15 residues long. V shed 6 bases, J shed 4 bases, and the junction held 11 bases outside the gene matches. CDR1 and CDR2 (germline): KGHSH, LQKENI. CDR3 in DNA: TGTGCCAGCTCGGGGACAGCTCAGGGTGGAGAGACCCAGTACTTC. Protein: CASSGTAQGGETQYF.

This clone was seen a few times. J is TRBJ2-1 and V is TRBV11-2; TRBD2 is a possible D gene (6 bases). The ends were cut back, 3 bases at V and 3 bases at J, with 6 bases in the middle. The length of the CDR3 is 13 residues. Per the germline V gene, CDR1 is SGHAT and CDR2 is FQNNGV. CDR3 sequence (DNA): TGTGCCAGCAGCTTGACTAGCTACAATGAGCAGTTCTTC. Translation: CASSLTSYNEQFF.

About this clone itself: Different DNA sequences within this sample yield the same CDR3. The chain links TRBV19 to TRBJ1-2, with D perhaps TRBD1 (5 bases). The CDR3 covers 13 residues. Germline lookup yields CDR1 LNHDA and CDR2 SQIVND (reference sequence). V was trimmed by 5 bases and J by 8 bases, leaving 15 bases between them. The DNA for the CDR3 is TGTGCCAGTAGTCCAGGGCCGGGAGGAGGCTACACCTTC. This gives the protein CASSPGPGGGYTF.

V usage is TRBV12-2 and J usage is TRBJ2-5; the table names TRBD2, a call not compared with the DNA. TRBV12-2 is flagged as a pseudogene. The CDR3 is 16 amino acids. CDR3 amino acids: CASRITLAGRKETQYF. Here the CDR3 DNA reads TGTGCAAGTCGCATAACCTTAGCGGGAAGAAAAGAGACCCAGTACTTC.

J is TRBJ2-7 and V is TRBV7-2; tentative D call: TRBD2 (6 bases). Germline V gene lookup returns CDR1 SGHTA and CDR2 FQGNSA. The CDR3 sequence is 13 residues long. Trimming removed 5 bases at V and 11 bases at J, with 19 bases between. CDR3 coding DNA: TGTGCCAGCAGCCTTGCGGGGACCGACGGCAAGTACTTC. Its protein is CASSLAGTDGKYF.

There are a few counts of this clone. The chain joins TRBV5-5 to TRBJ1-1, with a possible D match to TRBD1 (5 bases). This CDR3 has 16 residues. Germline V gives CDR1 SGHKS, CDR2 YYEKEE (reference sequence). Trimming shortened V by 4 bases and J by 0 bases, and 16 bases separated the two germline ends. CDR3 nucleotides: TGTGCCAGCAGCCGACCCGGGGGTAGTATGAACACTGAAGCTTTCTTT. This gives the protein CASSRPGGSMNTEAFF.

The V call is TRBV12-5, the J call TRBJ2-7, with 15 bases identical to TRBD2. This CDR3 has 21 residues. Germline CDR1 reads LGHNT; CDR2 reads FRNRAP. The V gene end was trimmed by 3 bases and the J gene end by 4 bases; junction bases not matched to a gene: 19. The CDR3 here is CASGFRQLPGLAGGNSYEQYF. Written as DNA, the CDR3 is TGTGCTAGTGGTTTTAGGCAGCTCCCGGGACTAGCGGGGGGAAATTCATACGAGCAGTACTTC.

The chain is built from TRBV28 and TRBJ2-2, with a tentative D call TRBD2 (6 bases). The V gene's germline CDR1 is MDHEN and CDR2 SYDVKM. Trimming removed 1 base from V and 1 base from J, with 13 bases in between. CDR3 length: 17 amino acids. Written as DNA, the CDR3 is TGTGCCAGCAGTTTATTTGGTAGCGGTGTGAACACCGGGGAGCTGTTTTTT. This translates into CASSLFGSGVNTGELFF.

V and J are TRBV7-8 and TRBJ2-6, with 7 bases identical to TRBD1. The CDR3 is 19 amino acids. CDR1 and CDR2 (germline): SGHVS, FQNEAQ. With V trimmed by 5 bases and J by 4 bases, 17 bases remained unmatched. Here the CDR3 reads CASSLNLGDRAYGANVLTF. DNA for the CDR3: TGTGCCAGCAGCCTAAACCTGGGCGACAGGGCGTACGGGGCCAACGTCCTGACTTTC.